The TCR beta chain under discussion was sequenced for a study of blood T cell repertoires in COVID-19. Study details: PBMCs, B-cell-depleted T cells, or T cells provided the cDNA or gDNA that made up the material.

The CDR3 runs 18 residues. J gave up 0 bases and V 3 bases, and 11 bases lay outside the gene matches. The germline V gene encodes CDR1 LNHDA and CDR2 SQIVND (reference sequence). The study assigned cohorts using participant-reported clinical history. The repertoire was sequenced with immunoSEQ multiplex PCR; TCRdb's copy has only in-frame clones and lacks some. The sample shows roughly 400,000 clones, 89% of them seen only once. The TCR comes from a woman between 25 and 40 years old who had recovered from COVID-19. The source material was PBMCs or T cells enriched from blood (not recorded which). The chain has TRBV19 and TRBJ1-5; 7 positions match TRBD1. DNA of the CDR3: TGTGCCAGTAGTATTGGGCTCACCGACAGGGATAGCAATCAGCCCCAGCATTTT. Translation gives CASSIGLTDRDSNQPQHF.